What follows are 28 T cell receptor beta chains derived from one specimen sequenced in a study of T cell changes during pregnancy in multiple sclerosis. This table comes from immunoSEQ multiplex PCR, and its TCRdb copy is limited to in-frame clones, with some not included. The sample consists of roughly 100,000 clones, just under 95% of them appearing once. The sample in question was peripheral blood, obtained after pregnancy. Receptor source: a female donor with multiple sclerosis, enrolled in a pregnancy study.

The chain carries TRBV19 and TRBJ2-2, with 8 nucleotides matching TRBD2. Germline V gives CDR1 LNHDA, CDR2 SQIVND (reference sequence). V dropped 4 bases and J dropped 0; count of bases not matched to a gene: 1. The CDR3 consists of 15 residues. The CDR3 loop is CASSTGGSNTGELFF. CDR3 coding DNA: TGTGCCAGTAGTACGGGGGGGTCGAACACCGGGGAGCTGTTTTTT.

The chain links TRBV5-6 to TRBJ2-1, with D possibly being TRBD2 (5 bases). Germline-derived CDR1 and CDR2 are SGHDT and YYEEEE. Trimming took 0 bases from V and 10 from J, leaving 14 bases between them. The CDR3 is made up of 14 amino acids. The CDR3 loop reads CASSLVEVGAEQFF. In DNA, the CDR3 is TGTGCCAGCAGCTTGGTAGAGGTGGGAGCCGAGCAGTTCTTC.

The rearrangement joins TRBV6-1 to TRBJ1-1, with 8 bases aligning to TRBD1. Germline lookup yields CDR1 MNHNS and CDR2 SASEGT. After removal of 6 bases from V and 1 base from J, the junction contained 7 bases not matched to a gene. The CDR3 is made up of 15 amino acids. The CDR3: CASRGPGTGNTEAFF. As DNA, the CDR3 is TGTGCCAGCAGGGGTCCCGGGACAGGGAACACTGAAGCTTTCTTT.

The rearrangement joins TRBV5-1 to TRBJ1-1; tentative D call: TRBD1 (5 bases). CDR1 and CDR2 (germline): SGHRS, YFSETQ. Trimming took 0 bases from V and 0 from J, leaving 9 bases between them. The CDR3 is 15 residues long. DNA of the CDR3: TGCGCCAGCAGCTTGGAGTCGGGGGTGAACACTGAAGCTTTCTTT. It specifies CASSLESGVNTEAFF.

The chain uses TRBV5-1 and TRBJ1-1; TRBD1 agrees at 8 bases. The CDR3 is made up of 15 amino acids. V shed 3 bases, J shed 2 bases, and the junction held 6 bases outside the gene matches. Germline V gene sequence: CDR1 SGHRS, CDR2 YFSETQ. The CDR3 region has the DNA TGCGCCAGCAGCTCGACTCAGGGGGCCAACACTGAAGCTTTCTTT. Protein: CASSSTQGANTEAFF.

This clone was detected once. The V call is TRBV27, the J call TRBJ2-7; TRBD2 matches at 11 bases. CDR3 length: 20 amino acids. The junction had 20 bases not matched to a gene; V was cut back by 6 bases and J by 1 base. Germline loops: CDR1 MNHEY, CDR2 SMNVEV (reference sequence). The CDR3 DNA reads TGTGCCAGCAGAAAATCCCCACCGGGACTAGCGGTGCCCGTATCCTACGAGCAGTACTTC. Translating it yields CASRKSPPGLAVPVSYEQYF.

V usage is TRBV28 and J usage is TRBJ2-1; 8 bases fit TRBD2. Germline trimming cut 7 bases from V and 5 bases from J; bases unmatched to any gene: 7. CDR3 length equals 14 residues. Germline loops: CDR1 MDHEN, CDR2 SYDVKM. This chain's CDR3 is CASKALAENNEQFF. The CDR3 DNA reads TGTGCCAGCAAGGCACTAGCGGAAAACAATGAGCAGTTCTTC. Full variable domain (missing parts from reference TRBV28 and TRBJ2-1): DVKVTQSSRYLVKRTGEKVFLECVQDMDHENMFWYRQDPGLGLRLIYFSYDVKMKEKGDIPEGYSVSREKKERFSLILESASTNQTSMYLCASKALAENNEQFFGPGTRLTVL.

This chain uses TRBV2 with TRBJ1-4; unclear D gene. This CDR3 has 13 amino acids. V dropped 5 bases and J dropped 8 bases, with 12 bases sitting between them. Germline V CDR1 and CDR2: SNHLY, FYNNEI. CDR3 amino acids: CASSYRVVEKLFF. The DNA of the CDR3 is TGTGCCAGCAGTTACCGGGTTGTGGAAAAACTGTTTTTT.

This chain links TRBV11-3 with TRBJ1-3; 8 nucleotides line up with TRBD1. The CDR3 spans 16 residues. Trimming took 5 bases from V and 0 from J; bases not matched to a gene: 6. Germline V gene data show CDR1 as SGHNT and CDR2 as YENEEA. This chain's CDR3 is CASSRDRMVSGNTIYF. As DNA, the CDR3 is TGTGCCAGCAGCCGGGACAGGATGGTCTCTGGAAACACCATATATTTT.

This clone has more than one count but fewer than ten. This chain links TRBV6-1 with TRBJ2-1, with 8 bases lining up with TRBD2. Per the germline V gene, CDR1 is MNHNS and CDR2 is SASEGT. The CDR3 sequence is 15 residues long. J was trimmed by 3 bases and V by 6 bases; bases with no gene match: 7. CDR3 sequence: CASRSGRGGYNEQFF. CDR3 nucleotide sequence: TGTGCCAGCAGAAGCGGGAGAGGGGGCTACAATGAGCAGTTCTTC.

The sample holds one count of this clone. J is TRBJ1-2 and V is TRBV11-1; no clear D gene. With 4 bases removed from V and 13 bases from J, the gap between germline ends came to 13 bases. Germline-derived CDR1 and CDR2 are SGHAT and FQDESV (reference sequence). The CDR3 is made up of 11 amino acids. CDR3 sequence reads: CASSSLGGCTF. Written as DNA, the CDR3 is TGTGCCAGCAGCTCCCTGGGCGGGTGCACCTTC. Using reference TRBV11-1 and TRBJ1-2 for the parts outside the CDR3, the full variable domain is EAEVAQSPRYKITEKSQAVAFWCDPISGHATLYWYRQILGQGPELLVQFQDESVVDDSQLPKDRFSAERLKGVDSTLKIQPAELGDSAMYLCASSSLGGCTFGSGTRLTVV.

The chain recombines TRBV7-9 with TRBJ1-1; maybe TRBD1 (5 bases). Germline V gives CDR1 SEHNR, CDR2 FQNEAQ (reference sequence). V lost 5 bases to trimming and J lost 1 base, with 8 bases between them. This CDR3 has 13 amino acids. In DNA form, the CDR3 reads TGTGCCAGCAGCCGGGACTGGAACACTGAAGCTTTCTTT. It specifies CASSRDWNTEAFF.

The J gene is TRBJ2-1, the V gene TRBV27; weak D call: TRBD2 (5 bases). Trimming left V 6 bases short and J 12 bases short, with 15 bases between. In germline, CDR1 is MNHEY, CDR2 SMNVEV (reference sequence). The CDR3 has 12 amino acids. This chain's CDR3 is CASSRGGLGQFF. The CDR3, as DNA: TGTGCCAGCAGCCGCGGCGGGTTAGGGCAGTTCTTC.

CDR3 residues: CASGSGRTGELFF. The CDR3 DNA sequence: TGCGCCAGCGGTAGCGGGAGAACCGGGGAGCTGTTTTTT. The chain couples TRBV10-2 to TRBJ2-2; 9 bases line up with TRBD2. Germline V lookup: CDR1 WSHSY, CDR2 SAAADI. Trimming removed 8 bases from V and 5 bases from J; junction bases left unmatched: 3. CDR3 length: 13 amino acids.

This clone was counted only a few times. The J gene is TRBJ1-6, the V gene TRBV5-5; maybe TRBD1 (5 bases). Germline values: CDR1 SGHKS, CDR2 YYEKEE (reference sequence). The CDR3 sequence is 16 residues long. The V end was cut by 0 bases, the J end by 5 bases, with 12 bases between. In nucleotides, the CDR3 is TGTGCCAGCAGCTTGGTAGGCGGGGCACATAATTCACCCCTCCACTTT. Protein sequence: CASSLVGGAHNSPLHF.

The gene calls are TRBV28 and TRBJ1-1; 7 bases agree with TRBD1. J gave up 0 bases and V 5 bases, and 12 bases lay outside the gene matches. Germline loops: CDR1 MDHEN, CDR2 SYDVKM. The CDR3 loop spans 17 amino acids. CDR3: CASSNRRGQLMNTEAFF. The CDR3 DNA reads as TGTGCCAGCAGTAACCGACGGGGACAGCTTATGAACACTGAAGCTTTCTTT.

The rearrangement links TRBV7-8 to TRBJ1-1; 9 nucleotides agree with TRBD1. Trimming at V came to 0 bases and at J to 3 bases, leaving 5 bases not matched to a gene. Germline-derived CDR1 and CDR2 are SGHVS and FQNEAQ. The CDR3 runs 16 residues. Here the CDR3 reads CASSLAGTGLDTEAFF. The DNA for the CDR3 is TGTGCCAGCAGCTTAGCCGGGACAGGGTTGGACACTGAAGCTTTCTTT.

The CDR3 sequence is CATLGNEKLFF. CDR3 nucleotide sequence: TGTGCCACGCTCGGTAATGAAAAACTGTTTTTT. This chain uses TRBV10-3 with TRBJ1-4; D remains unclear. The CDR3 loop spans 11 amino acids. Trimming removed 10 bases from V and 4 bases from J, with 7 bases in between. Germline V gives CDR1 ENHRY, CDR2 SYGVKD.

The sample holds a few counts of this clone. The genes are TRBV2 and TRBJ2-2; a weak D match, TRBD1 (5 bases). The CDR3 covers 13 residues. Germline-derived CDR1 and CDR2 are SNHLY and FYNNEI. Trimming took 7 bases from V and 1 from J, leaving 7 bases between them. The CDR3 here is CASKQENTGELFF. Written as DNA, the CDR3 is TGTGCCAGCAAACAGGAGAACACCGGGGAGCTGTTTTTT. Full variable domain (remainder filled in from reference TRBV2 and TRBJ2-2): EPEVTQTPSHQVTQMGQEVILRCVPISNHLYFYWYRQILGQKVEFLVSFYNNEISEKSEIFDDQFSVERPDGSNFTLKIRSTKLEDSAMYFCASKQENTGELFFGEGSRLTVL.

J is TRBJ2-7 and V is TRBV5-1; 7 bases line up with TRBD1. This CDR3 region has 19 residues. Germline V lookup: CDR1 SGHRS, CDR2 YFSETQ. V gave up 3 bases and J gave up 0 bases; unmatched junction bases: 18. The DNA for the CDR3 is TGCGCCAGCAGCTCGCGGACGACAGGGTTTCGGACAAGCTCCTACGAGCAGTACTTC. Translated, it gives CASSSRTTGFRTSSYEQYF.

The chain uses TRBV18 and TRBJ1-4; TRBD1 might be the D (6 bases). The V end was cut by 3 bases, the J end by 7 bases, with 12 bases between. Per germline, CDR1 KGHSH and CDR2 LQKENI. This CDR3 has 14 amino acids. The CDR3, as DNA: TGTGCCAGCTCACCCAGGGGTTTTGGTGAAAAACTGTTTTTT. Translating it yields CASSPRGFGEKLFF. Looking up the rest from reference TRBV18 and TRBJ1-4 gives the full variable domain: NAGVMQNPRHLVRRRGQEARLRCSPMKGHSHVYWYRQLPEEGLKFMVYLQKENIIDESGMPKERFSAEFPKEGPSILRIQQVVRGDSAAYFCASSPRGFGEKLFFGSGTQLSVL.

V and J are TRBV28 and TRBJ1-4; no clear D gene. The CDR3 runs 12 residues. V was shortened by 6 bases and J by 12 bases, with 14 bases between the two germline ends. Germline V gives CDR1 MDHEN, CDR2 SYDVKM. The CDR3 bases are TGTGCCAGCAGGGTCGGGGAGCAGGAACTGTTTTTT. It codes for CASRVGEQELFF.

The chain couples TRBV19 to TRBJ2-4; D possibly corresponds to TRBD2 (5 bases). V was cut by 10 bases and J by 2 bases, with 12 bases left in between. Germline CDR1 is LNHDA and CDR2 is SQIVND (reference sequence). This CDR3 has 13 residues. CDR3 loop: CATEEGTKNIQYF. CDR3 sequence (DNA): TGTGCCACCGAAGAGGGAACCAAAAACATTCAGTACTTC. The full variable domain, with the rest looked up from reference TRBV19 and TRBJ2-4, is DGGITQSPKYLFRKEGQNVTLSCEQNLNHDAMYWYRQDPGQGLRLIYYSQIVNDFQKGDIAEGYSVSREKKESFPLTVTSAQKNPTAFYLCATEEGTKNIQYFGAGTRLSVL.

The rearrangement links TRBV7-2 to TRBJ1-1, with D unclear. V shed 7 bases and J shed 1 base, with 10 bases lying between them. Germline V lookup: CDR1 SGHTA, CDR2 FQGNSA. This CDR3 has 13 residues. CDR3 amino acids: CASTPKRNTEAFF. Here the CDR3 DNA reads TGTGCCAGCACCCCTAAACGGAACACTGAAGCTTTCTTT.

The chain combines TRBV4-2 with TRBJ2-1; the match to TRBD2 covers 10 bases. V lost 1 base, J lost 7 bases, and 7 bases stayed unmatched. CDR1 is LGHNA and CDR2 is YNFKEQ in the germline V gene. The CDR3 sequence is 16 residues long. The CDR3 loop reads CASSQVSGRLTNEQFF. The CDR3 coding sequence is TGTGCCAGCAGCCAAGTTAGCGGGAGGTTAACAAATGAGCAGTTCTTC.

Notes on this clone: One end of the junction does not line up with germline, which may come from a read error. This chain uses TRBV18 with TRBJ2-3; D not resolved. Germline V gene lookup returns CDR1 KGHSH and CDR2 LQKENI. The CDR3 spans 17 residues. The chain's CDR3 is CASSALPRSPGTDTQYF. CDR3 bases: TGTGCTAGCTCGGCCTTGCCCCGGAGTCCCGGCACAGATACGCAGTATTTT.

This sequence joins TRBV5-1 and TRBJ2-3, with a weak D call TRBD2 (7 bases). This CDR3 has 15 amino acids. Between the trimmed V and J ends, which lost 3 bases and 3 bases, there was a span of 14 bases. Per the germline V gene, CDR1 is SGHRS and CDR2 is YFSETQ. DNA for the CDR3: TGCGCCAGCAGCTGGGCGGGGGCGGAGACAGATACGCAGTATTTT. It encodes CASSWAGAETDTQYF.

This chain connects TRBV7-2 to TRBJ2-1; D is uncertain. Trimming pared 1 base from V and 5 bases from J, leaving 6 bases between. The CDR3 sequence is 13 residues long. Germline CDR1 and CDR2: SGHTA and FQGNSA. This chain's CDR3 is CASSLGPNNEQFF. As DNA, the CDR3 is TGTGCCAGCAGCTTAGGTCCCAACAATGAGCAGTTCTTC. Full variable domain (missing parts from reference TRBV7-2 and TRBJ2-1): GAGVSQSPSNKVTEKGKDVELRCDPISGHTALYWYRQSLGQGLEFLIYFQGNSAPDKSGLPSDRFSAERTGGSVSTLTIQRTQQEDSAVYLCASSLGPNNEQFFGPGTRLTVL.